The text below deals with one TCR beta chain. Its antigen remains unidentified. The source of the sample is a study of shared clonotypes between healthy human individuals. Looking at the study overall: Serving as donors were two women and three men, whose ages spanned 18 to 49.

Notes on the study in general: Generation of non-shared clonotypes was less probable than generation of clonotypes shared by all four donors. Four donors shared about 5% of their naive CD4 clonotypes. Incomplete sequencing of sorted subsets was indicated by rarefaction despite large depth.

CDR1 MDHEN and CDR2 SYDVKM come from the germline V gene. V was pared by 3 bases and J by 3 bases, with 8 bases between. This CDR3 comprises 13 residues. The assay was immunoSEQ multiplex PCR, and TCRdb's table has in-frame clones only and misses some. Counted here are some 1,400,000 clones, roughly 96% occurring once; the ten biggest clones make up roughly 1.2%. The receptor was isolated from a man younger than 45 in good health. Sequencing input: naive CD4+ T cells sorted from blood. As to subset: CD45RA+ positively selected. The chain has TRBV28 and TRBJ2-5; a possible D gene is TRBD2 (5 bases). The DNA of the CDR3 is TGTGCCAGCAGTTTGGGAGTGGAAGAGACCCAGTACTTC. Its translation is CASSLGVEETQYF.